Ten or more counts support the clone carrying this TCR beta chain. This record belongs to a study of early T cells in non-severe SARS-CoV-2 infection. The length of the CDR3 is 13 residues. V dropped 8 bases and J dropped 4 bases, with 14 bases sitting between them. Per germline, CDR1 MDHEN and CDR2 SYDVKM. The TCR library protocol was used to attach unique molecular identifiers. These identifiers were attached to individual cDNA molecules. TCRdb processed the 5' RACE reads anew with MiXCR; each CDR3 protein has one entry. The top ten clones hold roughly 7.5% of a sample with about 34,000 distinct CDR3 sequences, 5.5% to 7.5% of them seen once.

The sequence came from an adult who was a healthcare worker with PCR-confirmed SARS-CoV-2 infection or an uninfected control (not recorded which). Material: whole blood. The chain uses TRBV28 and TRBJ1-2; D is ambiguous. The CDR3 nucleotides read TGTGCCAGCCGAAGTTTTAGTCCCTATGGCTACACCTTC. Its protein is CASRSFSPYGYTF.